The source of this TCR beta chain is a study of cytomegalovirus exposure and HLA in healthy donors. Study results and caveats: Overall, under 200 TCR beta chains were annotated as cytomegalovirus-associated. Most TCR sequences showed up rarely, but some public TCRs showed up in many donors.

This clone was counted a few times. Its antigen is not identified. CDR1 and CDR2 from the germline V gene are SGHVS and FQNEAQ. V gave up 5 bases and J gave up 0 bases, with 11 bases separating them. The CDR3 sequence is 14 residues long. PCR amplification relied on 60 Vbeta primers (plus 13 Jbeta primers). Generated by immunoSEQ multiplex PCR, the TCRdb table keeps only in-frame clones and is missing some. The sample gives approximately 160,000 clones, more than 65% of which show up once; about 1.6% is in the top ten. The source of this sequence is a male donor in good health and CMV-seronegative. Sequenced material: PBMCs. The chain carries TRBV7-8 and TRBJ2-7; D gene ambiguous. Written as DNA, the CDR3 is TGTGCCAGCAGCCCCCGCAGATTCTCCTACGAGCAGTACTTC. The encoded protein is CASSPRRFSYEQYF.